The sequence of this T cell receptor beta chain was determined in a study of molecular identifiers for immune sequencing clone quantification. TCRdb reprocessed the PCR reads with MiXCR, giving one entry per CDR3 protein. The sample yields under 600,000 distinct CDR3 sequences, about a quarter seen once. J gave up 3 bases and V 4 bases, and 2 bases lay outside the gene matches. Germline loops: CDR1 LNHDA, CDR2 SQIVND (reference sequence). The CDR3 covers 14 residues. The V gene is TRBV19, the J gene TRBJ2-7, with TRBD2 matching 11 bases. The sequence derives from a human donor in good health. Some libraries in this study had Jurkat cell RNA spiked in. Sequencing was performed on naive CD8+ T cells from blood, with Jurkat cell RNA spiked in. The sample's subset: FACS-sorted CD8+CD4-CCR7+CD45RA+ naive T cells. The CDR3 nucleotides read TGTGCCAGTAGTACACTAGCGGGAGTCTACGAGCAGTACTTC. It translates to CASSTLAGVYEQYF.